Many counts were recorded for the clone carrying this T cell receptor (beta chain). This sample stems from a study of T cells in Graves' hyperthyroidism and ophthalmopathy. The CDR3 regions of TCR beta were amplified from RNA transcripts. In the first-round RT-PCR of the TCR CDR3, the HTBI primer set was used. TCRdb recomputed calls from the multiplex PCR reads with MiXCR, one row per CDR3 protein. In the table there are 660,000 or so distinct CDR3 sequences, just under 45% of which are singletons. Germline V CDR1 and CDR2: SQVTM, ANQGSEA. This CDR3 comprises 10 residues. Trimming removed 3 bases at V and 8 bases at J, with 7 bases between.

Sequences were obtained from peripheral blood or thyroid tissue (not recorded which). The source is an adult man with Graves' disease, either hyperthyroidism or ophthalmopathy (not recorded which). The genes are TRBV29-1 and TRBJ1-1; a weak D match, TRBD1 (5 bases). This CDR3 is CSVEGPEAFF. The CDR3 DNA is TGCAGCGTTGAGGGGCCAGAAGCTTTCTTT.